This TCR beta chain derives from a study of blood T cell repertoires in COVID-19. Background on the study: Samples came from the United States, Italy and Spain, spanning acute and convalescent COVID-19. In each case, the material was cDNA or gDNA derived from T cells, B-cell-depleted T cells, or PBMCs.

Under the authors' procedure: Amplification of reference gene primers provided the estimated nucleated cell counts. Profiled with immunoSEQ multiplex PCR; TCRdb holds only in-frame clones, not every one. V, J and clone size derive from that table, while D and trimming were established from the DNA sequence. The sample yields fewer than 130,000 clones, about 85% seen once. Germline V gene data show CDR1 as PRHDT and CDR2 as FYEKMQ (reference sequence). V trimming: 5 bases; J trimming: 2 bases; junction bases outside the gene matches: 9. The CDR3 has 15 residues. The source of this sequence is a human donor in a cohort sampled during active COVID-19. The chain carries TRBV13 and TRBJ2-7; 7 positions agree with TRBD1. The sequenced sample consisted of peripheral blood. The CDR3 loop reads CASSRTGGRTYEQYF. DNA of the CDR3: TGTGCCAGCAGCCGGACAGGCGGACGTACCTACGAGCAGTACTTC.